The 4 T cell receptor beta chains reported below all come from one sample, sequenced in a study of T cell responses to AZD1222 COVID-19 vaccine. Assay: immunoSEQ multiplex PCR; the TCRdb copy retains only in-frame clones and omits some. Of more than 100,000 clones listed, 88% were seen once; the top ten hold 7.5% to 8%. The source was peripheral blood, collected on day 0 of AZD1222 vaccination. The receptors were sampled from an adult in good health.

This chain uses TRBV29-1 with TRBJ1-4; weak D call: TRBD1 (5 bases). The length of the CDR3 is 11 residues. The V gene's germline CDR1 is SQVTM and CDR2 ANQGSEA. V shed 4 bases and J shed 10 bases, with 10 bases lying between them. CDR3 amino acids: CSVGSGLKLFF. The CDR3 nucleotides are TGCAGCGTTGGTTCAGGGTTAAAACTGTTTTTT.

The chain couples TRBV5-1 to TRBJ2-7, with 11 bases fitting TRBD2. Germline V gives CDR1 SGHRS, CDR2 YFSETQ. The CDR3 is made up of 16 amino acids. V lost 4 bases and J lost 0; bases outside the gene matches: 6. DNA of the CDR3: TGCGCCAGCAGCCCGGGGGGACTAGCGGCCTCCTACGAGCAGTACTTC. Protein sequence: CASSPGGLAASYEQYF. Full variable domain (missing parts from reference TRBV5-1 and TRBJ2-7): KAGVTQTPRYLIKTRGQQVTLSCSPISGHRSVSWYQQTPGQGLQFLFEYFSETQRNKGNFPGRFSGRQFSNSRSEMNVSTLELGDSALYLCASSPGGLAASYEQYFGPGTRLTVT.

The rearrangement uses TRBV9 and TRBJ2-5; possible D gene TRBD1, 6 bases. In germline, CDR1 is SGDLS, CDR2 YYNGEE. The CDR3 covers 14 residues. Trimming took 4 bases from V and 5 from J, leaving 15 bases between them. In DNA form, the CDR3 reads TGTGCCAGCAGCCCAGGGGCAGGGGCCGAGACCCAGTACTTC. This gives the protein CASSPGAGAETQYF.

The rearrangement joins TRBV15 to TRBJ1-2; D not certain. This CDR3 spans 15 amino acids. The V gene lost 0 bases and the J gene lost 8 bases, with 16 bases spanning the gap. The germline gives CDR1 LNHNV, CDR2 YYDKDF (reference sequence). This CDR3 is CATSRDKAGPEGYTF. The CDR3 coding sequence is TGTGCCACCAGCAGAGATAAGGCAGGCCCAGAGGGCTACACCTTC.